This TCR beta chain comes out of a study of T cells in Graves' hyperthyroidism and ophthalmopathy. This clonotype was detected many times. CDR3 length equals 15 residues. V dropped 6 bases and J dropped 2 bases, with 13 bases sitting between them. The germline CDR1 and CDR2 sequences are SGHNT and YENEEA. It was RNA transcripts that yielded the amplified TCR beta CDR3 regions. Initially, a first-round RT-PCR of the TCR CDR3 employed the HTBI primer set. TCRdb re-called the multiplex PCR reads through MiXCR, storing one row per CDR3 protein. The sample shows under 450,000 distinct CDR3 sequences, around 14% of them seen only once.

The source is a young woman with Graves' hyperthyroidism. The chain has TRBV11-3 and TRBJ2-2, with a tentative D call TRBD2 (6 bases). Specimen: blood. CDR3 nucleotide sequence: TGTGCCAGCAGTCTCGGCGGGACTAACACCGGGGAGCTGTTTTTT. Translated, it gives CASSLGGTNTGELFF.